This TCR beta chain originates from a study of T-cell memory formation after mild COVID-19. Study background: TCR clusters showed largely donor specificity.

The CDR3 totals 11 residues. CDR1 is MNHEY, CDR2 SVGAGI, per germline. V was shortened by 4 bases and J by 9 bases, with 10 bases between the two germline ends. TCRdb called the 5' RACE reads again in MiXCR, with one record for every CDR3 protein. The sample carries 210,000 or so distinct CDR3 sequences, roughly a tenth recorded once. This clonotype was detected a few times. What it binds is unknown. Study results and limitations: CD4+ clones that contracted lay mainly in CM and EM; CD8+ ones lay in EMRA. The second-wave clones peaking on day 37 were not confirmed as SARS-CoV-2-specific. Researchers found some responding clones in pre-infection memory, a sign that cross-reactive memory joined.

The sequencing sample was made of PBMCs or a T cell subset sorted from them (not recorded which). The origin of this receptor is a man between 18 and 35 years old who had mild COVID-19 (a few samples of this study predate the infection). Cell type and time point are not known. The chain uses TRBV6-5 and TRBJ2-7; tentatively, D is TRBD2 (6 bases). The CDR3 spells CASSSGGGQYF. The CDR3 DNA sequence: TGTGCCAGCAGTTCCGGGGGAGGGCAGTACTTC.